This T cell receptor beta chain was obtained from a study of CD8+CD57+ T cells in acquired aplastic anemia. In the study overall: The mean DNA yield obtained from sorted CD4+ and CD8+ cells came to 3 to 3.5 ug.

Genomic DNA was employed as the template in profiling TCR beta VDJ and CDR3. Each CDR3 protein is one row after TCRdb ran MiXCR on the reads. Of a few hundred thousand distinct CDR3 sequences listed, 56% are singletons. V lost 0 bases and J 4 bases, leaving 6 bases between the germline ends. Germline lookup yields CDR1 LNHNV and CDR2 YYDKDF (reference sequence). The CDR3 totals 13 residues. The material sequenced was sorted CD4+, CD8+, or CD8+CD57+ T cells (not recorded which) from PBMCs. The rearrangement links TRBV15 to TRBJ1-2; D gene unclear. The receptor's source is a human donor with severe aplastic anemia or a healthy control (not recorded which). In nucleotides, the CDR3 is TGTGCCACCAGCAGAGATCATCCCTATGGCTACACCTTC. Amino acids: CATSRDHPYGYTF. The whole variable domain, filled in from reference TRBV15 and TRBJ1-2, reads DAMVIQNPRYQVTQFGKPVTLSCSQTLNHNVMYWYQQKSSQAPKLLFHYYDKDFNNEADTPDNFQSRRPNTSFCFLDIRSPGLGDTAMYLCATSRDHPYGYTFGSGTRLTVV.